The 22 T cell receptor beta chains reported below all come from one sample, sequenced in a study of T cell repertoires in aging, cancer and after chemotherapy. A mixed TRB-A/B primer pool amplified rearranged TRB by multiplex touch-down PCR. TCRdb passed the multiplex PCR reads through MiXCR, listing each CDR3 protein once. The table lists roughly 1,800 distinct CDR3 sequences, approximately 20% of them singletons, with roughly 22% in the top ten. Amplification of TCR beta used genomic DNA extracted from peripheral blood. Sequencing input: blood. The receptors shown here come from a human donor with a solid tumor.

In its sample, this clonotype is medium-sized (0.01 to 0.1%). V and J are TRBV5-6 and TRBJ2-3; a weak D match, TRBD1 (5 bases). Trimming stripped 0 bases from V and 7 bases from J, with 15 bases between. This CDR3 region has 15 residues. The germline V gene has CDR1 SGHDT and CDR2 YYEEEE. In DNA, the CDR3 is TGTGCCAGCAGCTTGGTAGGGGCCGCGGTGAATACGCAGTATTTT. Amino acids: CASSLVGAAVNTQYF.

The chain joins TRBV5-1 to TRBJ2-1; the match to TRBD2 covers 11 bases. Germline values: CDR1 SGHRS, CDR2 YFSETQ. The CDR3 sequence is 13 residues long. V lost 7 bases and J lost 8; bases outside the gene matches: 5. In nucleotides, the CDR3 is TGCGCCAGCTTAGCGGGGGGGCAGGATGAGCAGTTCTTC. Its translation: CASLAGGQDEQFF.

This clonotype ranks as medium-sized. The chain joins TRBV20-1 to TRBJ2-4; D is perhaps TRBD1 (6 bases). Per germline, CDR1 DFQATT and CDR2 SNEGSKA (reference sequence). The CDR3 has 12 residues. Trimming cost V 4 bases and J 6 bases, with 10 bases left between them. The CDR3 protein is CSANPQGNIQYF. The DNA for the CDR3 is TGCAGTGCTAATCCACAGGGAAACATTCAGTACTTC.

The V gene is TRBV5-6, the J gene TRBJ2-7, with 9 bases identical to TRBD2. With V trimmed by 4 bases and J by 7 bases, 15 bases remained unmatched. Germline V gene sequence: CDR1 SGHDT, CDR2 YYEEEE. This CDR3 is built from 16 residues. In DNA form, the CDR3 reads TGTGCCAGCAGCCAAGACTTCGCGGGAGGGCCTGATGAGCAGTACTTC. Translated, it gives CASSQDFAGGPDEQYF.

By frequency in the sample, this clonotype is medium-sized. CDR3 sequence: CASSLGGQGITGELFF. The CDR3 nucleotides read TGTGCCAGCAGCTTGGGAGGCCAAGGGATAACCGGGGAGCTGTTTTTT. The rearrangement uses TRBV5-5 and TRBJ2-2, with no clear D. Germline loops: CDR1 SGHKS, CDR2 YYEKEE (reference sequence). The CDR3 spans 16 residues. The V and J ends lost 0 bases and 5 bases respectively, with 14 bases between them.

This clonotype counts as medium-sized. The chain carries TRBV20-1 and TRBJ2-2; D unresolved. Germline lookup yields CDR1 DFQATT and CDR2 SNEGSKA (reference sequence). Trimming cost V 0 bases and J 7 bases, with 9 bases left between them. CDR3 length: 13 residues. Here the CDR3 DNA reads TGCAGTGCTAGAGATGCCTCTGACGGGGAGCTGTTTTTT. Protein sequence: CSARDASDGELFF.

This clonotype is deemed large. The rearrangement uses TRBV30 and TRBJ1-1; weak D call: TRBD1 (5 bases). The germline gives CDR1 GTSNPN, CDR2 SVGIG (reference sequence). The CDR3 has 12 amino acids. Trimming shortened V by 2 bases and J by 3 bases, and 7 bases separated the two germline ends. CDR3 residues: CAWSTRDTEAFF. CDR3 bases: TGTGCCTGGAGTACCAGGGACACTGAAGCTTTCTTT.

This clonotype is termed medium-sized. CDR3 sequence: CASTTLAGNQPQHF. CDR3 DNA sequence: TGTGCCAGTACCACCCTGGCGGGCAATCAGCCCCAGCATTTT. V usage is TRBV19 and J usage is TRBJ1-5; the D is unclear. The CDR3 loop spans 14 amino acids. Germline CDR1 LNHDA, CDR2 SQIVND (reference sequence). The V end lost 7 bases, the J end lost 2 bases, and 12 bases lay between the germline ends.

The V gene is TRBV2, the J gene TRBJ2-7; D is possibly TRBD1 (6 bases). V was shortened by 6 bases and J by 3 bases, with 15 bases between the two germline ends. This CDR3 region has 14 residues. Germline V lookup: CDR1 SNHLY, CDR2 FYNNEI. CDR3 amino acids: CASSPTGISYEQYF. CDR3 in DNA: TGTGCCAGCAGCCCCACAGGGATCAGCTACGAGCAGTACTTC. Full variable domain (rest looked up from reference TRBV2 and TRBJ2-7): EPEVTQTPSHQVTQMGQEVILRCVPISNHLYFYWYRQILGQKVEFLVSFYNNEISEKSEIFDDQFSVERPDGSNFTLKIRSTKLEDSAMYFCASSPTGISYEQYFGPGTRLTVT.

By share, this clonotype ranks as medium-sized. The CDR3: CASSLEGSKQFF. CDR3 DNA sequence: TGTGCCAGCAGCTTGGAAGGGAGTAAGCAGTTCTTC. This chain connects TRBV5-4 to TRBJ2-1, with D possibly matching TRBD2 (5 bases). The CDR3 loop spans 12 amino acids. Germline V gives CDR1 SGHNT, CDR2 YYREEE (reference sequence). V was cut by 0 bases and J by 11 bases, with 9 bases left in between.

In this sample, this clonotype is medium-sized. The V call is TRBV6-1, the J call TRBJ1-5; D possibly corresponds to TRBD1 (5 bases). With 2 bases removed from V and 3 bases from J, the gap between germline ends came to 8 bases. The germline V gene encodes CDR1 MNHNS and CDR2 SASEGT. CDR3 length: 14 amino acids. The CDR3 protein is CASSESGDNQPQHF. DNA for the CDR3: TGTGCCAGCAGTGAATCGGGGGACAATCAGCCCCAGCATTTT.

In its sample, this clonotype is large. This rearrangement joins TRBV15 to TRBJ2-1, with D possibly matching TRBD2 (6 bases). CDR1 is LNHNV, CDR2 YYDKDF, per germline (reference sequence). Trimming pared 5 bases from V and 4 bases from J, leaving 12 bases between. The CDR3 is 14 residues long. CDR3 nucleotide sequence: TGTGCCACCAGCCCAGGCGGGGTATACAATGAGCAGTTCTTC. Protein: CATSPGGVYNEQFF.

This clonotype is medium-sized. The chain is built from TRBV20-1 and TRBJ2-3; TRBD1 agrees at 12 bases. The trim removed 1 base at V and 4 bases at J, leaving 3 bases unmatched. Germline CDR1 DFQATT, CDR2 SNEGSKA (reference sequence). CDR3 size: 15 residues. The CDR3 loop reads CSARVGTGGPDTQYF. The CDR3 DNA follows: TGCAGTGCTAGAGTCGGGACAGGGGGCCCAGATACGCAGTATTTT.

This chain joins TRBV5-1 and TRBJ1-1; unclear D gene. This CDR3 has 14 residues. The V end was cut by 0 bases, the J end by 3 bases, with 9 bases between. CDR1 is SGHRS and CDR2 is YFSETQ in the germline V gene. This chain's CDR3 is CASSLGVGYTEAFF. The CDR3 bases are TGCGCCAGCAGCTTGGGGGTAGGTTACACTGAAGCTTTCTTT.

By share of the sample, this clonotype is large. The DNA of the CDR3 is TGCAGCGTTGTTAGGACAGGTTCCTCCTACGAGCAGTACTTC. It specifies CSVVRTGSSYEQYF. J is TRBJ2-7 and V is TRBV29-1; the match to TRBD1 covers 7 bases. Germline values: CDR1 SQVTM, CDR2 ANQGSEA. The CDR3 is made up of 14 amino acids. The ends lost 4 bases at V and 0 bases at J; junction bases unmatched: 6.

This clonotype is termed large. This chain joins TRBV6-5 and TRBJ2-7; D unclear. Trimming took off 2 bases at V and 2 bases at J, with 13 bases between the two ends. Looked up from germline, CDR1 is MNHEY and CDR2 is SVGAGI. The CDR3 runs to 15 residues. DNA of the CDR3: TGTGCCAGCAGTTACGGGAAGTCCTCGGCCTACGAGCAGTACTTC. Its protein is CASSYGKSSAYEQYF.

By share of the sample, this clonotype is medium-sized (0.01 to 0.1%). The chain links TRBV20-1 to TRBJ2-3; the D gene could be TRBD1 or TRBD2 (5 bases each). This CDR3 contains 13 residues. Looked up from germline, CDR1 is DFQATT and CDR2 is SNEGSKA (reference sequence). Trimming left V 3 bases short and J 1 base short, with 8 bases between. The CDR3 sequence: CSASLGGTDTQYF. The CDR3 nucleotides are TGCAGTGCTAGTCTGGGGGGCACAGATACGCAGTATTTT.

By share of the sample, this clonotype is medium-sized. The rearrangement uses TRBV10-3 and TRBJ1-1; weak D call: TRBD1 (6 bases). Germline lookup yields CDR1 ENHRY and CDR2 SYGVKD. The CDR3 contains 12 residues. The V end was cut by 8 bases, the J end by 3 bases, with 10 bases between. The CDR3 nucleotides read TGTGCCATCGGGGACACCTACACTGAAGCTTTCTTT. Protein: CAIGDTYTEAFF.

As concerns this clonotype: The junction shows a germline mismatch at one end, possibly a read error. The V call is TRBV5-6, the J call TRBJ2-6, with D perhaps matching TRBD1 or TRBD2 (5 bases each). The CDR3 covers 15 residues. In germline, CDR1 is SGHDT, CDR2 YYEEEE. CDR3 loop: CASSPGTTGANVLTF. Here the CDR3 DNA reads TGCGCCAGCAGCCCCGGGACCACTGGGGCCAACGTCCTGACTTTC.

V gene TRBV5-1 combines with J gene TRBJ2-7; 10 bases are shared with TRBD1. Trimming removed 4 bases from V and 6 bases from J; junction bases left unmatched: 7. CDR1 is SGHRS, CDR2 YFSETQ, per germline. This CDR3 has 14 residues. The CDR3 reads CASSGGQGETEQYF. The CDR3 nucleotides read TGCGCCAGCAGCGGAGGACAGGGGGAGACCGAGCAGTACTTC.

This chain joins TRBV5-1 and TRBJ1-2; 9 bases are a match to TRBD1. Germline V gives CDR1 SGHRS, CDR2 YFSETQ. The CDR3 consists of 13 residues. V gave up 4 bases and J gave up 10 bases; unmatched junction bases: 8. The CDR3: CASSRGDRAFYTF. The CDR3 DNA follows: TGCGCCAGCAGCAGGGGGGACAGGGCTTTCTACACCTTC.

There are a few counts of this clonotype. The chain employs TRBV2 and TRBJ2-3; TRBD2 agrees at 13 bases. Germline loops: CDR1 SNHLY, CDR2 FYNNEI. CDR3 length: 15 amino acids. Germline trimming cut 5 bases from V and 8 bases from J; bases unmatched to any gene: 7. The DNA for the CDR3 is TGTGCCAGCAGTCGAACTAGCGGGAGGGGAGGTACGCAGTATTTT. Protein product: CASSRTSGRGGTQYF.